The count of the clone carrying this TCR beta chain is one. This sample stems from a study of blood T cell repertoires in COVID-19. Study-level background: The analysed material was cDNA or gDNA that came from T cells, B-cell-depleted T cells, or PBMCs.

Trimming stripped 2 bases from V and 1 base from J, with 15 bases between. The germline CDR1 and CDR2 sequences are SGHRS and YFSETQ. CDR3 size: 16 residues. In the original workflow: Amplification from reference gene primers served as the basis for estimated nucleated cell counts. TCRdb's table, derived via immunoSEQ multiplex PCR, lists solely in-frame clones and lacks some. V and J calls plus clone size are reproduced from that table; the DNA served to infer D and trimming. The sample shows about 34,000 clones, 80% to 95% of them seen only once. Sequencing input: peripheral blood. The sequence was collected from a man older than 75 with acute or convalescent COVID-19. This sequence joins TRBV5-1 and TRBJ1-1; D gene uncertain. The CDR3 loop is CASSFLSSLENTEAFF. CDR3 bases: TGCGCCAGCAGCTTTCTGTCCTCACTTGAGAACACTGAAGCTTTCTTT.